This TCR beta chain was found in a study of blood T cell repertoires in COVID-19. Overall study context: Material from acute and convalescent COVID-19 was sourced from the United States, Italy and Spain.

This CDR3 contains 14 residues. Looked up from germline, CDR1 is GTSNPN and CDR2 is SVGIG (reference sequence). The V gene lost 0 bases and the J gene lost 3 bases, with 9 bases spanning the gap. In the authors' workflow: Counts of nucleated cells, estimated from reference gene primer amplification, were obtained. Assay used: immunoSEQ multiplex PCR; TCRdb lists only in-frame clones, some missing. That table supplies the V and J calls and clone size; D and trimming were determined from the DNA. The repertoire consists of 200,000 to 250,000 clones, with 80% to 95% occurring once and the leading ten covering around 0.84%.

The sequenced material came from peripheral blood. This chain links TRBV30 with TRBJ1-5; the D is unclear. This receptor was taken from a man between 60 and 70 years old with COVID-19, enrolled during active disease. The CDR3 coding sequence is TGTGCCTGGAGTGTTCAGGTCGTCAATCAGCCCCAGCATTTT. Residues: CAWSVQVVNQPQHF.